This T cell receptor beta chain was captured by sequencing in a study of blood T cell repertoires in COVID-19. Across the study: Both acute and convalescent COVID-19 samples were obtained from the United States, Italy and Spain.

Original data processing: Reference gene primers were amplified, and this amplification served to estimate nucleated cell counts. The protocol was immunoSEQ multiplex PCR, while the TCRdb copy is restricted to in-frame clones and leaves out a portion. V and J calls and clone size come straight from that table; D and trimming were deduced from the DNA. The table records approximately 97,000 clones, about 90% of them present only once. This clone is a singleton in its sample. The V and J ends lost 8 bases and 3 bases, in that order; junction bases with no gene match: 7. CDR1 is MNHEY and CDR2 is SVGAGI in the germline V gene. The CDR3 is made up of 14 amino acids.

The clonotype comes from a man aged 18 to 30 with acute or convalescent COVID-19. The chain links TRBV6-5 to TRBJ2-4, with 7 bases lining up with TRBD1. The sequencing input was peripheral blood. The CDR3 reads CASYPAGGKNIQYF. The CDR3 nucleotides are TGTGCCAGCTATCCCGCAGGGGGCAAAAACATTCAGTACTTC.